The 14 T cell receptor beta chains reported below all come from one sample, sequenced in a study of shared T cell receptors in the human thymus. Assay: immunoSEQ multiplex PCR; the TCRdb copy retains only in-frame clones and omits some. This sample has tens of thousands of clones, with about 95% found just once. The specimen was thymocytes. Receptor source: a human donor.

This clone came up once. The J gene is TRBJ2-1, the V gene TRBV10-2; D is possibly TRBD1 (6 bases). Trimming cost V 8 bases and J 7 bases, with 15 bases left between them. CDR1 is WSHSY, CDR2 SAAADI, per germline. The CDR3 has 13 amino acids. In DNA form, the CDR3 reads TGCGCCAGCTCAGGGGAAGGGCAGAATGAGCAGTTCTTC. As protein: CASSGEGQNEQFF.

This clone was seen just once. The chain recombines TRBV5-1 with TRBJ2-7; 8 nucleotides align to TRBD1. The junction had 12 bases not matched to a gene; V was cut back by 4 bases and J by 0 bases. Germline V gene sequence: CDR1 SGHRS, CDR2 YFSETQ. This CDR3 comprises 17 residues. Here the CDR3 DNA reads TGCGCCAGCAGCGGGGGGCCCGGGACAGGCTTCTCCTACGAGCAGTACTTC. Translating it yields CASSGGPGTGFSYEQYF. Combining the CDR3 with reference TRBV5-1 and TRBJ2-7 gives the whole variable domain KAGVTQTPRYLIKTRGQQVTLSCSPISGHRSVSWYQQTPGQGLQFLFEYFSETQRNKGNFPGRFSGRQFSNSRSEMNVSTLELGDSALYLCASSGGPGTGFSYEQYFGPGTRLTVT.

This chain joins TRBV19 and TRBJ2-3; D is possibly TRBD2 (7 bases). V shed 3 bases and J shed 3 bases, with 16 bases lying between them. There are 16 residues in the CDR3. Germline values: CDR1 LNHDA, CDR2 SQIVND (reference sequence). The CDR3 DNA follows: TGTGCCAGTAGTATGGGGGGGGCGAGAGATACAGATACGCAGTATTTT. Translated: CASSMGGARDTDTQYF.

The chain has TRBV11-1 and TRBJ2-5; perhaps D is TRBD1 or TRBD2 (5 bases each). Germline lookup yields CDR1 SGHAT and CDR2 FQDESV (reference sequence). CDR3 length: 15 residues. Trimming removed 4 bases at V and 4 bases at J, with 16 bases between. CDR3 amino acids: CASSSGQVRGETQYF. In DNA, the CDR3 is TGTGCCAGCAGCTCGGGGCAGGTGAGGGGAGAGACCCAGTACTTC.

The chain recombines TRBV5-1 with TRBJ2-1; a weak D match, TRBD2 (6 bases). The CDR3 length is 18 residues. V shed 2 bases and J shed 6 bases, with 24 bases lying between them. In germline, CDR1 is SGHRS, CDR2 YFSETQ. The CDR3 loop is CASSFFTVGGGFGNEQFF. As DNA, the CDR3 is TGCGCCAGCAGCTTTTTTACGGTTGGTGGAGGGTTCGGCAATGAGCAGTTCTTC.

The V gene is TRBV9, the J gene TRBJ2-3; D is tentatively TRBD1 or TRBD2 (7 bases each). This CDR3 has 18 residues. Germline V CDR1 and CDR2: SGDLS, YYNGEE. Trimming took 4 bases from V and 4 from J, leaving 25 bases between them. The CDR3 sequence: CASSPRTGWTRQSDTQYF. The CDR3 bases are TGTGCCAGCAGCCCCCGGACAGGTTGGACTAGACAGTCAGATACGCAGTATTTT.

The gene calls are TRBV7-2 and TRBJ1-6, with D perhaps matching TRBD1 (5 bases). Trimming cost V 1 base and J 5 bases, with 15 bases left between them. Germline values: CDR1 SGHTA, CDR2 FQGNSA. There are 17 residues in the CDR3. The CDR3 reads CASSLGDQTDHNSPLHF. In nucleotides, the CDR3 is TGTGCCAGCAGCTTAGGGGACCAGACAGACCATAATTCACCCCTCCACTTT.

The rearrangement uses TRBV5-1 and TRBJ2-1, with D perhaps matching TRBD1 (5 bases). The CDR3 contains 18 residues. In germline, CDR1 is SGHRS, CDR2 YFSETQ. V was trimmed by 0 bases and J by 3 bases, leaving 19 bases between them. Written as DNA, the CDR3 is TGCGCCAGCAGCTTGGTCAGAAAACAGGCCCATTACTACAATGAGCAGTTCTTC. This translates into CASSLVRKQAHYYNEQFF.

This clone was recorded only once. The chain joins TRBV19 to TRBJ2-1; TRBD2 agrees at 10 bases. This CDR3 spans 12 amino acids. Germline CDR1 and CDR2: LNHDA and SQIVND (reference sequence). Losses at the gene ends were 9 bases for V and 9 bases for J; bases not matched to a gene: 5. In DNA, the CDR3 is TGTGCCAGCGAACTAGCGGGGTTTGAGCAGTTCTTC. It translates to CASELAGFEQFF. The full variable domain, in which reference TRBV19 and TRBJ2-1 provide the parts outside the CDR3, is DGGITQSPKYLFRKEGQNVTLSCEQNLNHDAMYWYRQDPGQGLRLIYYSQIVNDFQKGDIAEGYSVSREKKESFPLTVTSAQKNPTAFYLCASELAGFEQFFGPGTRLTVL.

J is TRBJ2-7 and V is TRBV4-3, with 9 bases fitting TRBD1. The V and J ends lost 0 bases and 4 bases, in that order; junction bases with no gene match: 10. Germline CDR1 is LGHNA and CDR2 is YSLEER. The CDR3 covers 17 residues. Here the CDR3 DNA reads TGCGCCAGCAGCCAAGACTTGTCGGGACAGGGAGTTTACGAGCAGTACTTC. Translation gives CASSQDLSGQGVYEQYF.

The genes are TRBV4-1 and TRBJ1-5; D not resolved. Germline V gene lookup returns CDR1 MGHRA and CDR2 YSYEKL. With 1 base removed from V and 5 bases from J, the gap between germline ends came to 15 bases. The CDR3 runs to 16 residues. CDR3 nucleotides: TGCGCCAGCAGCCAAGTATCCCTCCTTTTCTATCAGCCCCAGCATTTT. It translates to CASSQVSLLFYQPQHF.

This chain joins TRBV16 and TRBJ1-4; D is perhaps TRBD1 (6 bases). The V and J ends lost 4 bases and 0 bases respectively, with 12 bases between them. The CDR3 has 16 residues. Germline CDR1 and CDR2: KGHSY and FQNENV. CDR3: CASSLGAQATNEKLFF. The CDR3 DNA is TGTGCCAGCAGCCTGGGGGCCCAAGCAACTAATGAAAAACTGTTTTTT.

The chain is built from TRBV29-1 and TRBJ2-3; D is ambiguous. There are 18 residues in the CDR3. V was shortened by 3 bases and J by 0 bases, with 22 bases between the two germline ends. CDR1 and CDR2 from the germline V gene are SQVTM and ANQGSEA. DNA for the CDR3: TGCAGCGTTGAGGTGATCTACATAGGCCGATGCAGCACAGATACGCAGTATTTT. Its translation is CSVEVIYIGRCSTDTQYF.

The V call is TRBV15, the J call TRBJ1-3; the D is unclear. The CDR3 extends over 16 amino acids. Trimming pared 0 bases from V and 0 bases from J, leaving 9 bases between. CDR1 is LNHNV, CDR2 YYDKDF, per germline (reference sequence). CDR3 amino acids: CATSRESGISGNTIYF. CDR3 bases: TGTGCCACCAGCAGAGAATCGGGCATCTCTGGAAACACCATATATTTT.